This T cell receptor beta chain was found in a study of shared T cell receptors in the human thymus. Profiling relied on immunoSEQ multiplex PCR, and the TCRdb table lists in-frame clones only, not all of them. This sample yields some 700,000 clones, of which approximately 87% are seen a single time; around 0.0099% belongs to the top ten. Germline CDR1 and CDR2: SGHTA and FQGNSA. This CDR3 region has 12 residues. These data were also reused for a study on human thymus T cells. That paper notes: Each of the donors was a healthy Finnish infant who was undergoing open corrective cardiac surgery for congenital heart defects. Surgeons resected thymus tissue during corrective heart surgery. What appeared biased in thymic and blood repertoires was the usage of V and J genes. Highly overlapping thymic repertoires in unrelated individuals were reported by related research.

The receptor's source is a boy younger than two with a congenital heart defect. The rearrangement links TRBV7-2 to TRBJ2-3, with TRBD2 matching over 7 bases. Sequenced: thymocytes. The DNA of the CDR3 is TGTGTGGGCGGGAGACATACGGATACGCAGTATTTT. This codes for CVGGRHTDTQYF.